Below are 5 T cell receptor beta chains sequenced from a single sample in a study of blood T cell repertoires in COVID-19. The protocol was immunoSEQ multiplex PCR, while the TCRdb copy is restricted to in-frame clones and leaves out a portion. The sample lists 380,000 or so clones; roughly nine tenths were seen once. Sequenced material: peripheral blood. All receptors come from a man aged 35-49 years with acute or convalescent COVID-19.

V and J are TRBV27 and TRBJ2-4; tentatively, D is TRBD1 (5 bases). V was shortened by 6 bases and J by 4 bases, with 10 bases between the two germline ends. Per germline, CDR1 MNHEY and CDR2 SMNVEV (reference sequence). This CDR3 spans 13 amino acids. The CDR3 region has the DNA TGTGCCAGCAGCCAGGGCACGAAAAACATTCAGTACTTC. Translated, it gives CASSQGTKNIQYF.

The V call is TRBV5-1, the J call TRBJ2-7; 13 bases line up with TRBD2. The CDR3 extends over 16 amino acids. Germline V gene data show CDR1 as SGHRS and CDR2 as YFSETQ. J lost 7 bases, V lost 3 bases, and 10 bases had no gene match. Here the CDR3 reads CASSYILAGGPEEQYF. DNA for the CDR3: TGCGCCAGCAGCTACATACTAGCGGGAGGGCCGGAGGAGCAGTACTTC.

The V gene is TRBV28, the J gene TRBJ1-2, with TRBD1 as a possible D gene (6 bases). CDR3 length: 12 residues. V was shortened by 6 bases and J by 8 bases, with 13 bases between the two germline ends. Germline CDR1 reads MDHEN; CDR2 reads SYDVKM. CDR3 sequence: CASRADRPGYTF. The CDR3 coding sequence is TGTGCCAGCAGGGCGGACAGACCAGGCTACACCTTC.

This sequence joins TRBV30 and TRBJ2-7; 7 bases agree with TRBD1. CDR3 size: 12 residues. J gave up 6 bases and V 4 bases, and 6 bases lay outside the gene matches. Per the germline V gene, CDR1 is GTSNPN and CDR2 is SVGIG (reference sequence). The CDR3: CAWTRGSGEQYF. CDR3 bases: TGTGCCTGGACCAGGGGGTCGGGCGAGCAGTACTTC.

The chain links TRBV6-1 to TRBJ2-3, with 8 bases lining up with TRBD2. This CDR3 region has 17 residues. Germline V gene lookup returns CDR1 MNHNS and CDR2 SASEGT. V lost 3 bases and J lost 0; bases outside the gene matches: 8. The CDR3: CASSDYLAGESTDTQYF. The CDR3 DNA follows: TGTGCCAGCAGTGACTACCTAGCGGGCGAGAGCACAGATACGCAGTATTTT.